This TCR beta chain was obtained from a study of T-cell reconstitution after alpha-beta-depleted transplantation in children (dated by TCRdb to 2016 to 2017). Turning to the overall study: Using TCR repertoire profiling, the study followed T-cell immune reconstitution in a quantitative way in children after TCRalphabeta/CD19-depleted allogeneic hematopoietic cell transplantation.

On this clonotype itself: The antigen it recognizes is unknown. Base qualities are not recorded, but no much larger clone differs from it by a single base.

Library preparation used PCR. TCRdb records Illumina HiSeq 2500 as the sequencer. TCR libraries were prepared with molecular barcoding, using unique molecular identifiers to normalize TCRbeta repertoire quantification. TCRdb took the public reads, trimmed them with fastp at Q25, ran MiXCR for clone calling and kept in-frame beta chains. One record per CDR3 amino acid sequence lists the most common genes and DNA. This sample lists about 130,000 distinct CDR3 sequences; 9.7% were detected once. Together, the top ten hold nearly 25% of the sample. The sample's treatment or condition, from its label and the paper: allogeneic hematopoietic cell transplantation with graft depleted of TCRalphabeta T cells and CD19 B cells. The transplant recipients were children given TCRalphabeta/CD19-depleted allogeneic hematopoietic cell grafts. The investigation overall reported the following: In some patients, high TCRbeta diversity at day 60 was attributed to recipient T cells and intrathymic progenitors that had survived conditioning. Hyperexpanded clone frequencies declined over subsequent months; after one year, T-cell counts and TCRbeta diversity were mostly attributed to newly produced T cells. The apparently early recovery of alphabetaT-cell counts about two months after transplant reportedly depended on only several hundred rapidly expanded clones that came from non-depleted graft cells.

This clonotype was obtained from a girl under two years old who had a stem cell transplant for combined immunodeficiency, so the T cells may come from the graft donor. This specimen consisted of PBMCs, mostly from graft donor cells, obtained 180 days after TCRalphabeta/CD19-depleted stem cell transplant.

The sequenced DNA: TGCAGTGCTAGAGGCCCCTCGGGGGGGCGGAATGAGCAGTTCTTC. This yields the protein CSARGPSGGRNEQFF. The chain is made from TRBV20-1 and TRBJ2-1; 8 nucleotides in the junction match TRBD2. CDR1 and CDR2, looked up from the germline V gene (reference sequence), are DFQATT and SNEGSKA. Unmatched junction bases come to 9, with V trimmed by 1 base and J by 7 bases. The CDR3 starts with the cysteine, ends with the phenylalanine, and has 15 residues. The kept DNA is CDR3 alone, 45 bases in frame from the first base.